Below, 9 T cell receptor beta chains from the same sample are listed, as sequenced in a study of cytomegalovirus exposure and HLA in healthy donors. Use of 60 Vbeta and 13 Jbeta primers characterized the PCR. Repertoires were generated with immunoSEQ multiplex PCR, while TCRdb's copy carries only in-frame clones and drops some. The sample contains more than 110,000 clones, 77% of which appear only once. The sample comprised PBMCs. The receptors come from a woman in her 50s in good health and CMV-seronegative.

The CDR3 region is CASSLKRSYNEQFF. In DNA, the CDR3 is TGTGCCAGCAGCTTGAAACGGTCTTACAATGAGCAGTTCTTC. The chain couples TRBV5-4 to TRBJ2-1; no definite D call. The V gene's germline CDR1 is SGHNT and CDR2 YYREEE (reference sequence). V lost 1 base and J lost 4, with 9 bases in between. This CDR3 is 14 amino acids long.

This clone was picked up one time. This rearrangement joins TRBV4-2 to TRBJ2-7, with D perhaps TRBD1 (5 bases). CDR1 LGHNA and CDR2 YNFKEQ come from the germline V gene. The ends were cut back, 0 bases at V and 2 bases at J, with 14 bases in the middle. The CDR3 runs 16 residues. The CDR3 DNA sequence: TGTGCCAGCAGCCAAGATCGACAGAAATTCACCTACGAGCAGTACTTC. Translated: CASSQDRQKFTYEQYF.

The chain links TRBV28 to TRBJ2-7; tentative D call: TRBD1 (5 bases). Germline CDR1 MDHEN, CDR2 SYDVKM. Between the trimmed V and J ends, which lost 4 bases and 0 bases, there was a span of 10 bases. The CDR3 consists of 14 residues. The CDR3 coding sequence is TGTGCCAGCAGTTCCAGGGTTAGCTCCTACGAGCAGTACTTC. Translation: CASSSRVSSYEQYF.

This clone has a handful of counts. This chain joins TRBV5-6 and TRBJ2-7; D may be TRBD1 (7 bases). Trimming stripped 4 bases from V and 7 bases from J, with 27 bases between. The V gene's germline CDR1 is SGHDT and CDR2 YYEEEE. CDR3 length equals 17 residues. CDR3 sequence (DNA): TGTGCCAGCAGCCAATTTTTGTCTGTCAGGGGGGCGGGTGAGCAGTACTTC. It encodes CASSQFLSVRGAGEQYF.

This clone was detected a few times. J is TRBJ2-7 and V is TRBV5-4; tentative D call: TRBD2 (5 bases). Germline values: CDR1 SGHNT, CDR2 YYREEE (reference sequence). V was pared by 7 bases and J by 0 bases, with 20 bases between. This CDR3 has 16 amino acids. The DNA of the CDR3 is TGTGCCAGCTCCCAAAATAGAGGACTTAACTCCTACGAGCAGTACTTC. It encodes CASSQNRGLNSYEQYF.

The table lists this clone with a few counts. The chain uses TRBV15 and TRBJ1-6, with a weak D call TRBD1 (5 bases). The CDR3 loop spans 16 amino acids. The V end was cut by 0 bases, the J end by 7 bases, with 13 bases between. The germline V gene encodes CDR1 LNHNV and CDR2 YYDKDF (reference sequence). CDR3 loop: CATSREGGPGNSPLHF. The CDR3 region has the DNA TGTGCCACCAGCAGAGAGGGTGGGCCAGGGAATTCACCCCTCCACTTT.

The chain carries TRBV19 and TRBJ1-5, with 8 bases identical to TRBD1. This CDR3 spans 14 amino acids. CDR1 and CDR2 from the germline V gene are LNHDA and SQIVND (reference sequence). The J segment lost 7 bases and the V segment lost 5 bases, leaving 7 bases of the junction unmatched. The CDR3 sequence is CASSADRGRQPQHF. Here the CDR3 DNA reads TGTGCCAGTAGTGCCGACAGGGGCCGGCAGCCCCAGCATTTT.

The V gene is TRBV5-6, the J gene TRBJ1-6; the match to TRBD1 covers 9 bases. CDR3 size: 15 residues. With V trimmed by 3 bases and J by 10 bases, 8 bases remained unmatched. CDR1 SGHDT and CDR2 YYEEEE come from the germline V gene. CDR3: CASSYRDRVYSPLHF. The CDR3 nucleotides read TGTGCCAGCAGCTATCGGGACAGGGTCTACTCACCCCTCCACTTT.

The table lists this clone with a count of one. V and J are TRBV28 and TRBJ1-2; no reliable D call. Germline values: CDR1 MDHEN, CDR2 SYDVKM. The CDR3 sequence is 13 residues long. V was trimmed by 6 bases and J by 5 bases, leaving 13 bases between them. CDR3 region: CASSRARSYGYTF. DNA of the CDR3: TGTGCCAGCAGCCGCGCTCGGAGTTATGGCTACACCTTC.